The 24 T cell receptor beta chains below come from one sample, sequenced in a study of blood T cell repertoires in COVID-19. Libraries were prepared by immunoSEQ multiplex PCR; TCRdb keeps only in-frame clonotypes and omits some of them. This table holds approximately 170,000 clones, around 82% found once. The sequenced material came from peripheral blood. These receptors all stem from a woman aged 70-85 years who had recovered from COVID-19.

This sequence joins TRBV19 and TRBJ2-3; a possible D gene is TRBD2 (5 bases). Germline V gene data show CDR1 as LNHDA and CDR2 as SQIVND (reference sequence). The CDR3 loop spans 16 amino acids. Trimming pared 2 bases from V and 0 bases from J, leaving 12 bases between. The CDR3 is CASSIRVAQSTDTQYF. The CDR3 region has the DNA TGTGCCAGTAGTATACGGGTAGCGCAAAGCACAGATACGCAGTATTTT.

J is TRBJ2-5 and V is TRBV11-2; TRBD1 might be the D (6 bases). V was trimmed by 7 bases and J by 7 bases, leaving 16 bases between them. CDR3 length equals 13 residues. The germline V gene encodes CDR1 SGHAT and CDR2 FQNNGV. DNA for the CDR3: TGTGCCAGCAACCCAACAGGGTTGGGGACCCAGTACTTC. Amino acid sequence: CASNPTGLGTQYF.

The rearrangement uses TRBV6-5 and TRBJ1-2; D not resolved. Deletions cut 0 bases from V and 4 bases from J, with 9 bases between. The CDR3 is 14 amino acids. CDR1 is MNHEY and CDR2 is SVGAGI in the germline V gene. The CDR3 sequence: CASSYSRGTYGYTF. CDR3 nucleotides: TGTGCCAGCAGTTACTCCCGGGGAACCTATGGCTACACCTTC.

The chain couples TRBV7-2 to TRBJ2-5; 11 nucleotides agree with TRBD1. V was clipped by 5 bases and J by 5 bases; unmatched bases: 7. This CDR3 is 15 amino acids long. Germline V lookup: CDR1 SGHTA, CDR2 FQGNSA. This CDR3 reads CASSPGTGGGETQYF. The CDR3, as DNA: TGTGCCAGCAGCCCAGGGACAGGGGGTGGGGAGACCCAGTACTTC.

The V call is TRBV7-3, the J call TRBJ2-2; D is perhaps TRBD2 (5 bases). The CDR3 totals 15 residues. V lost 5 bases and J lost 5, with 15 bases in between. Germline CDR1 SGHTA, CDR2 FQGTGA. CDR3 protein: CASSLQPGGTGELFF. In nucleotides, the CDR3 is TGTGCCAGCAGCCTCCAGCCGGGCGGGACCGGGGAGCTGTTTTTT.

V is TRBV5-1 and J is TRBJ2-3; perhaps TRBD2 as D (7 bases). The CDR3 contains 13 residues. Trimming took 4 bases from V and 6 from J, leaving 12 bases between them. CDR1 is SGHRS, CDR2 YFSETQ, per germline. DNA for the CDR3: TGCGCCAGCAGCAGGGGGGGTGGTGATACGCAGTATTTT. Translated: CASSRGGGDTQYF.

Written as DNA, the CDR3 is TGTGCCAGCAGCTGGGACATCCGGGGCACTGAAGCTTTCTTT. It encodes CASSWDIRGTEAFF. This chain connects TRBV7-2 to TRBJ1-1; TRBD1 might be the D (6 bases). This CDR3 region has 14 residues. Germline assignment: CDR1 SGHTA and CDR2 FQGNSA. V was clipped by 4 bases and J by 4 bases, with 13 bases between them. The whole variable domain, filled in from reference TRBV7-2 and TRBJ1-1, reads GAGVSQSPSNKVTEKGKDVELRCDPISGHTALYWYRQSLGQGLEFLIYFQGNSAPDKSGLPSDRFSAERTGGSVSTLTIQRTQQEDSAVYLCASSWDIRGTEAFFGQGTRLTVV.

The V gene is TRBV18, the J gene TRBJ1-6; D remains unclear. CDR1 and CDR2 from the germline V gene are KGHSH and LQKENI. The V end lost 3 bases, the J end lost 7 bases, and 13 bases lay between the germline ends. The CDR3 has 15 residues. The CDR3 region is CASSPPGLGNSPLHF. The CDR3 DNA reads TGTGCCAGCTCACCGCCGGGTCTCGGGAATTCACCCCTCCACTTT.

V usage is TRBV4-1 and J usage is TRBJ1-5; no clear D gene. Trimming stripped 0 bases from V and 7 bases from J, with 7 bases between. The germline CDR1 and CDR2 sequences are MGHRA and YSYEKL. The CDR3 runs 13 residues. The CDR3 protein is CASSQDGPQPQHF. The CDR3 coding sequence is TGCGCCAGCAGCCAAGACGGTCCACAGCCCCAGCATTTT.

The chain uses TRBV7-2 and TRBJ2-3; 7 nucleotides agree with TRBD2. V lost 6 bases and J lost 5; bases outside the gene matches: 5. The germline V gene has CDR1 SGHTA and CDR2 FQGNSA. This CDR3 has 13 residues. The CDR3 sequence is CASRASGGDTQYF. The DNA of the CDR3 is TGTGCCAGCAGAGCCTCGGGGGGAGATACGCAGTATTTT.

The CDR3, as DNA: TGTGCCAGCAGTTACCCCAGGGGGAGGCCCGCCTACGAGCAGTACTTC. This encodes CASSYPRGRPAYEQYF. J is TRBJ2-7 and V is TRBV6-2 or TRBV6-3, with a tentative D call TRBD1 (7 bases). The CDR3 is 16 amino acids. Trimming left V 2 bases short and J 2 bases short, with 16 bases between. Per the germline V gene, CDR1 is MNHEY and CDR2 is SVGEGT.

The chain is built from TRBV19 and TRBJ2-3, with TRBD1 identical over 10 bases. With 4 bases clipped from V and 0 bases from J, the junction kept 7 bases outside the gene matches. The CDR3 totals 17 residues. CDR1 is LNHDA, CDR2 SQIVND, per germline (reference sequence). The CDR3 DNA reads TGTGCCAGTAGTACCCGGACAGGGGGGTCTAGCACAGATACGCAGTATTTT. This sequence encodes CASSTRTGGSSTDTQYF.

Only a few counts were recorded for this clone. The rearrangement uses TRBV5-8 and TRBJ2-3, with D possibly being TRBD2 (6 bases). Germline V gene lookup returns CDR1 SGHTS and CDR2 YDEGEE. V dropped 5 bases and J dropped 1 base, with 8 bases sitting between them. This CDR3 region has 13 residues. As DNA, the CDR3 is TGTGCCAGCAGGCGGGGCGGCACAGATACGCAGTATTTT. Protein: CASRRGGTDTQYF.

The DNA for the CDR3 is TGTGCCAGTAGGAAAGCGGGAGCGATGGGGGAGCAGTACTTC. Amino acid sequence: CASRKAGAMGEQYF. The chain is built from TRBV19 and TRBJ2-7; 8 bases map to TRBD2. The CDR3 loop spans 14 amino acids. Germline CDR1 reads LNHDA; CDR2 reads SQIVND (reference sequence). With V trimmed by 6 bases and J by 7 bases, 11 bases remained unmatched.

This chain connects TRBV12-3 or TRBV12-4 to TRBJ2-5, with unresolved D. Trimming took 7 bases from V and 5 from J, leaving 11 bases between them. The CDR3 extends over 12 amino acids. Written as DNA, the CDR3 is TGTGCCAGCACGGGTAGTGGGGAGACCCAGTACTTC. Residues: CASTGSGETQYF.

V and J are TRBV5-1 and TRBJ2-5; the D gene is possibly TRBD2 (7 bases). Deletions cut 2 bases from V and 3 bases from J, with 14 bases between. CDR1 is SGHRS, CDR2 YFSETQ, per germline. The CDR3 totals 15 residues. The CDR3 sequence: CASSFRGAGEETQYF. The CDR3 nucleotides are TGCGCCAGCAGCTTCCGGGGGGCTGGGGAAGAGACCCAGTACTTC.

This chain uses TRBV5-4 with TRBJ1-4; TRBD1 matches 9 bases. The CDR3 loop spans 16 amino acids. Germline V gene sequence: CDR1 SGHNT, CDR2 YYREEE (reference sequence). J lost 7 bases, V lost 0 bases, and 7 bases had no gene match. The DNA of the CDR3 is TGTGCCAGCAGCTTGGGGGACAGGGCCCCTGGTGAAAAACTGTTTTTT. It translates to CASSLGDRAPGEKLFF.

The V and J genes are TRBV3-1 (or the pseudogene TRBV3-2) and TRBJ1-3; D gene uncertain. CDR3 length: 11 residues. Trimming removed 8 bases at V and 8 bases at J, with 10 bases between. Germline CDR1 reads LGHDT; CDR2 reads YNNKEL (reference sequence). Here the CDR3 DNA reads TGTGCCAGCGGGAGCGAGGACACCATATATTTT. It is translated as CASGSEDTIYF.

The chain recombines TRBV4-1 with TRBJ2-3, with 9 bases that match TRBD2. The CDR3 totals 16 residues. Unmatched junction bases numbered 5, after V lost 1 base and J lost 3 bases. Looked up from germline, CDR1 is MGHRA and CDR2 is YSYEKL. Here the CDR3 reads CASSQVLTSGTDTQYF. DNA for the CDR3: TGCGCCAGCAGCCAAGTTTTGACTAGCGGAACAGATACGCAGTATTTT.

The CDR3 DNA sequence: TGTGCCAGCAGTTCTGGCAGGATCTATGGCTACACCTTC. Residues: CASSSGRIYGYTF. This chain joins TRBV27 and TRBJ1-2; D is uncertain. V lost 4 bases and J 4 bases, leaving 10 bases between the germline ends. Per germline, CDR1 MNHEY and CDR2 SMNVEV (reference sequence). The CDR3 runs 13 residues.

CDR3 residues: CAWGRWGYTF. CDR3 in DNA: TGTGCCTGGGGCAGGTGGGGCTACACCTTC. The V gene is TRBV30, the J gene TRBJ1-2; D is ambiguous. This CDR3 contains 10 residues. V was shortened by 5 bases and J by 8 bases, with 9 bases between the two germline ends. Germline loops: CDR1 GTSNPN, CDR2 SVGIG (reference sequence).

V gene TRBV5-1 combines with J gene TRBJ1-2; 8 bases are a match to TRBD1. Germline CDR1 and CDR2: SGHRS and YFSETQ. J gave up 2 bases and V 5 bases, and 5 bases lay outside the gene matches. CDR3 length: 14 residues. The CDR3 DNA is TGCGCCAGCAGGTGGACAGGGTCCAACTATGGCTACACCTTC. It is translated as CASRWTGSNYGYTF.

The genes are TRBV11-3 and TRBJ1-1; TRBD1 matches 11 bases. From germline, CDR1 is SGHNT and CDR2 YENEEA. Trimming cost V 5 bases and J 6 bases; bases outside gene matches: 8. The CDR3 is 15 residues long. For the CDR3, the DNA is TGTGCCAGCAGCCCCGGACAGGGGGCGGCTGCTGAAGCTTTCTTT. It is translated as CASSPGQGAAAEAFF.

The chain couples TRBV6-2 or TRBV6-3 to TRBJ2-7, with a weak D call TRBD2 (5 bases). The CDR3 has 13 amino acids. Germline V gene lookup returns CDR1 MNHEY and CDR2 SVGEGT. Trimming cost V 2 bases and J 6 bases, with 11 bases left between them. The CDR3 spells CASSYPPRGEQYF. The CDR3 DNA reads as TGTGCCAGCAGTTACCCCCCCCGGGGCGAGCAGTACTTC.